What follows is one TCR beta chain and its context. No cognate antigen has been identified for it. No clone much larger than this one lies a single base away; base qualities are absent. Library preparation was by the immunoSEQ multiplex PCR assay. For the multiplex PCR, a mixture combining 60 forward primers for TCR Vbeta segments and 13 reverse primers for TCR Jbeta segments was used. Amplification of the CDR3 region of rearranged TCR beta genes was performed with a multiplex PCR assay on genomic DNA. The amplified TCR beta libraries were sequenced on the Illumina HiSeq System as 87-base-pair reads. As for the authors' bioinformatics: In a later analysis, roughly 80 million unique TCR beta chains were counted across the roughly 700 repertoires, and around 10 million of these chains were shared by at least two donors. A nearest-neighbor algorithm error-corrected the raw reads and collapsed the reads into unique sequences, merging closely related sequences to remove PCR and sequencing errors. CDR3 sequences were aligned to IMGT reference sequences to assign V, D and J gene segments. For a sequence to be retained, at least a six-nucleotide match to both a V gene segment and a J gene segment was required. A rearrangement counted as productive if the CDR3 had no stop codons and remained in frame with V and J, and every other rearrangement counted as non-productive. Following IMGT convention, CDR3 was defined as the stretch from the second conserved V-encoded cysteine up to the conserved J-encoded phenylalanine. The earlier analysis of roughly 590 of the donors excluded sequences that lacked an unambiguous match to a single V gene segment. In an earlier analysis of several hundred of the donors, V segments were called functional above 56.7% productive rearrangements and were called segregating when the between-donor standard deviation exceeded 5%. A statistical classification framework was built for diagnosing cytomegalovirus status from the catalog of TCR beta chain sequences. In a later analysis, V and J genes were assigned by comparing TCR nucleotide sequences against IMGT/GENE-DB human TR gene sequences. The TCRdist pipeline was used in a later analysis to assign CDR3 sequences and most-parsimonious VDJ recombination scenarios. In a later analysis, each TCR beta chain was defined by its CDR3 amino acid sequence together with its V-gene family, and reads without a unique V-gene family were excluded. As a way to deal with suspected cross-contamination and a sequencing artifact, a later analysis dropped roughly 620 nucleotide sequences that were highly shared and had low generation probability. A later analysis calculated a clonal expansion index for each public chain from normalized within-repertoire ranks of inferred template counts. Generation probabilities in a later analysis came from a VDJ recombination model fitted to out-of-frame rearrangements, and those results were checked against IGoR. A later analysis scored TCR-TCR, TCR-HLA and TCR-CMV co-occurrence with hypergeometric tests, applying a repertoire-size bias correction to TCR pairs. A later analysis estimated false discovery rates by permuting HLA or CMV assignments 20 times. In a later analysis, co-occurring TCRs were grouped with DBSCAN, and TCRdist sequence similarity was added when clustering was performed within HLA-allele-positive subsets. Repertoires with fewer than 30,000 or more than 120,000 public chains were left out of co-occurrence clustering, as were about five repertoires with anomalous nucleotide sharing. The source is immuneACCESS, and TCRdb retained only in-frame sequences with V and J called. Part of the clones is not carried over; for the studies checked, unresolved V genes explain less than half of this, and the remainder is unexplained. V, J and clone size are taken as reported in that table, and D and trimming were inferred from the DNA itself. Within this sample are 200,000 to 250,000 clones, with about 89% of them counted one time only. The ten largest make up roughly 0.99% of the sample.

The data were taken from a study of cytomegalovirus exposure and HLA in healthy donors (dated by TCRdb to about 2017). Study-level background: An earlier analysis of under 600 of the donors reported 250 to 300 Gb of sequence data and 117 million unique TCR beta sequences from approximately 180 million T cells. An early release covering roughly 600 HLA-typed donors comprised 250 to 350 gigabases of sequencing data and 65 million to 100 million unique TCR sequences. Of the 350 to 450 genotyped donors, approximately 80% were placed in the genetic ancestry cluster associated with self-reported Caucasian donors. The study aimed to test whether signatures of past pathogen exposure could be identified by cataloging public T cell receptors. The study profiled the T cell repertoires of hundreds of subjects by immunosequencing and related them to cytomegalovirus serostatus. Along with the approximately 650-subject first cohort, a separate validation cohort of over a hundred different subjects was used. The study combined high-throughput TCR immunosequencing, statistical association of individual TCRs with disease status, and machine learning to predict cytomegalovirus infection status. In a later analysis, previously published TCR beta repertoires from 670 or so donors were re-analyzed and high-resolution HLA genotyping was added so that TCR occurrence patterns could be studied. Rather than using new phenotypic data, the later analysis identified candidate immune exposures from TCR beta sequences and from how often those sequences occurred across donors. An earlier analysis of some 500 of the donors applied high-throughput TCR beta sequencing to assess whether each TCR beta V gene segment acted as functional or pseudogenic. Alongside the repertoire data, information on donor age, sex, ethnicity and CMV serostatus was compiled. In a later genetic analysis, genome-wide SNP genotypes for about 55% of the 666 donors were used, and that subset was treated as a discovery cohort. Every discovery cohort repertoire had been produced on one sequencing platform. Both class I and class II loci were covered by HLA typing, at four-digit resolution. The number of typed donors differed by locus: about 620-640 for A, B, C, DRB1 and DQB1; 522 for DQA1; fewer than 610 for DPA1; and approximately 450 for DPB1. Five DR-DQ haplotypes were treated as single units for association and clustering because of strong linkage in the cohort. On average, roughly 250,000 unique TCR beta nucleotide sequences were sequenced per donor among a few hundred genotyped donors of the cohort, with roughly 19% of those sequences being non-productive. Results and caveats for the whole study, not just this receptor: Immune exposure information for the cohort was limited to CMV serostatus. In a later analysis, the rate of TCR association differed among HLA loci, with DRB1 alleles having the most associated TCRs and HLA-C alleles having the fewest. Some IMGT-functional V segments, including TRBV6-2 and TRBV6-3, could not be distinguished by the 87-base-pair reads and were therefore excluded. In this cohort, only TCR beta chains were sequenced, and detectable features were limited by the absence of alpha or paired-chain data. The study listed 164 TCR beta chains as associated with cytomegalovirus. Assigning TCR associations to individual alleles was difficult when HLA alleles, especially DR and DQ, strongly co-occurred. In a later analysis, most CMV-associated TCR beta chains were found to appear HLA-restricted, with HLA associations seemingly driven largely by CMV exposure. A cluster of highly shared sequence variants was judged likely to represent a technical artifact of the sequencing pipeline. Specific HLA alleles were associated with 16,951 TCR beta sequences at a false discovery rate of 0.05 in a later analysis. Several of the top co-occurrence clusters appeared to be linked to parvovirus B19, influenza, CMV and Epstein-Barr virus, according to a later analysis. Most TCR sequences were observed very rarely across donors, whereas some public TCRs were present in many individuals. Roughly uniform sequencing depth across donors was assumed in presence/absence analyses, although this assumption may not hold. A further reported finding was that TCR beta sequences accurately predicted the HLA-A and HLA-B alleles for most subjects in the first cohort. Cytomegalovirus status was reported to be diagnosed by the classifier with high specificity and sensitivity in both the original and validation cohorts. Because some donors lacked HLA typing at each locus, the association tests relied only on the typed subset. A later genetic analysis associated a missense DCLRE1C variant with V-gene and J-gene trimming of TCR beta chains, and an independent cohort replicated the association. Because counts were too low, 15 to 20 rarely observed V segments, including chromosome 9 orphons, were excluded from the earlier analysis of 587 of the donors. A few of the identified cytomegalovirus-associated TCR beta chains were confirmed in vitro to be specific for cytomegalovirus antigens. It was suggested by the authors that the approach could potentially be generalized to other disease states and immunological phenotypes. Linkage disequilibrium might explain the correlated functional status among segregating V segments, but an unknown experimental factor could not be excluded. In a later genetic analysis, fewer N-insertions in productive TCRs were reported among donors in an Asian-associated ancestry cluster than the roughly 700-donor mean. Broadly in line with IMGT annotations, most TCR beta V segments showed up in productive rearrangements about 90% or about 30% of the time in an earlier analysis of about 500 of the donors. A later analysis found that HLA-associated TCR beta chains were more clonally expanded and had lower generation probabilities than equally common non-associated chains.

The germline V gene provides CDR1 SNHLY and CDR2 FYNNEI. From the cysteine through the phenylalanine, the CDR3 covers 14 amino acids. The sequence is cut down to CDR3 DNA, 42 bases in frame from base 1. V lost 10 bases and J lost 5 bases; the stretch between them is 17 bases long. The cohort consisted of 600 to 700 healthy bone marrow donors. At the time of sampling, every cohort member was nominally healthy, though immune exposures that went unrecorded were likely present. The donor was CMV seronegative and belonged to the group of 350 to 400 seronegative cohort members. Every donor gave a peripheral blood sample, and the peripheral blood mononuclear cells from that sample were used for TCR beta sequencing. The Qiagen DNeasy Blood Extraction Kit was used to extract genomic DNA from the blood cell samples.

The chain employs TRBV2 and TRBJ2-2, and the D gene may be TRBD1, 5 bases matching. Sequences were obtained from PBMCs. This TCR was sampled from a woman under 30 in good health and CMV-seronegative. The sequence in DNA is TGTGCCACCTCCCGTGAGCAGGGAACCGGGGAGCTGTTTTTT. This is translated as CATSREQGTGELFF.